The following is a T cell receptor (beta chain) sequence with its context. No cognate antigen has been identified for it. A much bigger clone sits one base away, suggesting this may be a read error. The CDR3, from cysteine to phenylalanine, totals 15 residues. Here the CDR3 DNA is all that survives: 45 bases in frame from base 1. CDR1 and CDR2 are read off the germline V gene as SGHTA and FQGTGA. The data were obtained in a study of Graves' ophthalmopathy and Graves' hyperthyroidism (dated by TCRdb to 2017 to 2018). Study-wide context: Peripheral blood was collected at initial diagnosis, before any treatment. TCR beta repertoire signatures were used to distinguish Graves' ophthalmopathy from Graves' hyperthyroidism and to predict progression to ophthalmopathy. To explore V-J signatures that distinguish ophthalmopathy from hyperthyroidism, a discovery set of around 100 patients was enrolled, made up of under 50 with ophthalmopathy and some 56 with stable hyperthyroidism. Following sampling, methimazole starting at 30 mg daily was administered to hyperthyroidism patients, and high-dose intravenous methylprednisolone was administered to ophthalmopathy patients. In total, 135 blood samples were TCR-sequenced: fewer than 50 ophthalmopathy, some 75 hyperthyroidism and about 17 hyperthyroidism-to-ophthalmopathy patients. An independent validation cohort comprised 18 hyperthyroidism patients and over 15 patients who later progressed from hyperthyroidism to ophthalmopathy. In over 5 hyperthyroidism patients, the T-cell repertoire of thyroid tissue was compared with the T-cell repertoire of blood. Overall results and qualifications from the work: In validation, the model predicted ophthalmopathy progression with more than 55% sensitivity and roughly 72% specificity; more than ten predicted patients were CT-confirmed with GO in a median of 6.5 months. In cross-validation, the 13-signature model distinguished ophthalmopathy from stable hyperthyroidism with 87.88% sensitivity and approximately 81% specificity, while in the test set the corresponding values were about 80% and 75%. Most expanded thyroid clonotypes with a frequency above 0.001 also appeared in blood, which suggests that blood repertoires may reflect the immune response in the thyroid. No statistical method was used to set the sample size in advance, and the investigators knew which group each participant was assigned to.

Ophthalmopathy patients had moderately to severely active disease, Clinical Activity Score of at least 3, NOSPECS grade of at least 4, and disease duration under 3 months. Patients were excluded if they had other autoimmune diseases, uncontrolled infections, pregnancy or lactation. Clinical symptoms, serum thyroxine, TRAb, thyroid ultrasound and orbital computed tomography were used for diagnosis. Using Ficoll-Paque density gradient centrifugation, PBMCs were isolated from 10 ml of fresh peripheral blood. Trizol reagent was used to extract the total RNA, and its quality was then checked on an Agilent 2100 Bioanalyzer. For repertoire sequencing, TCR beta CDR3 regions were amplified from RNA transcripts. The first round was an RT-PCR using HTBI primers with the Qiagen OneStep RT-PCR kit, and this first round was followed by a second-round multiplex PCR, then size selection and purification. Libraries were sequenced on an Illumina HiSeq2000 using paired-end 100 bp reads. On the study's bioinformatics: SOAPnuke was used for read processing, and reads with adapters, uncalled bases, a mean Phred below 15, or no exact constant-primer or identifier match were discarded. COPE v1.2.5 was used to merge the high-quality paired reads. Clonotypes were defined as unique nucleotide sequences and were aligned to IMGT TRB V, D and J references using MiTCR v1.1. The analysis was limited to V-J combinations with a frequency above 0.0001, which together covered 99.2% of repertoires. For each V-J combination, a TCR clonal expansion and chaos score was defined as the ratio of F50 clonal expansion to chaos observed in the TCRdist matrix. Welch's t-statistics and random forest were used to reduce features to approximately 13 V-J combinations, which were fed into a naive Bayes classifier. The Morisita-Horn index was used to measure how similar the thyroid and blood repertoires were. TCRdb reworked the public reads: Q25 trimming with fastp, MiXCR clone assembly, productive beta chains retained. Identical CDR3 protein sequences are pooled into one entry, listed with their most common genes and DNA. TCRdb's processing, not the study's, gives the V and J calls here. The sample yields about 740,000 distinct CDR3 sequences; 35% to 50% were counted once. The top ten hold 44% of the sample.

This clonotype originated in an adult man with Graves' ophthalmopathy. The chain is assembled from TRBV7-3 and TRBJ1-2; the D region possibly corresponds to TRBD1 (6 bases align). Sequencing was carried out using peripheral blood. The nucleotides are TGTGCCAGCAGGCCCACAGGGACGGTAGACTATGGCTACGCCTTC. Translation gives CASRPTGTVDYGYAF.